The 10 T cell receptor beta chains in this list originate from one sample, sequenced in a study of control samples from healthy donors and cancer patients. Sequenced by immunoSEQ multiplex PCR; TCRdb stores in-frame clones only, minus some. This table holds 130,000 or so clones, about 90% found once. Specimen: PBMCs. The receptor set was obtained from a man in his fifties with head and neck cancer.

This clone was counted only a few times. The genes are TRBV24-1 and TRBJ2-1; D remains unclear. This CDR3 has 14 residues. Trimming left V 5 bases short and J 7 bases short, with 14 bases between. Germline V gene sequence: CDR1 KGHDR, CDR2 SFDVKD. The CDR3 is CATSASSTLNEQFF. For the CDR3, the DNA is TGTGCCACCAGTGCTTCGTCGACATTAAATGAGCAGTTCTTC.

This rearrangement joins TRBV4-1 to TRBJ2-7, with D possibly being TRBD1 (5 bases). This CDR3 is built from 17 residues. Trimming stripped 1 base from V and 0 bases from J, with 16 bases between. Germline V CDR1 and CDR2: MGHRA, YSYEKL. CDR3 DNA sequence: TGCGCCAGCAGCCAAGTATCGACAGAATCCGTCTCCTACGAGCAGTACTTC. Translation: CASSQVSTESVSYEQYF.

CDR3 sequence: CASSLTGGYTF. The CDR3 nucleotides are TGTGCCAGCAGCTTAACCGGAGGCTACACCTTC. The gene calls are TRBV7-9 and TRBJ1-2; D ambiguous. CDR1 and CDR2 from the germline V gene are SEHNR and FQNEAQ (reference sequence). CDR3 length: 11 residues. V was cut by 2 bases and J by 8 bases, with 6 bases left in between.

The V call is TRBV9, the J call TRBJ2-3; no clear D. V was trimmed by 0 bases and J by 3 bases, leaving 5 bases between them. The CDR3 length is 13 residues. Germline CDR1 and CDR2: SGDLS and YYNGEE. The CDR3, as DNA: TGTGCCAGCAGCGTAGGTAAGACAGATACGCAGTATTTT. It is translated as CASSVGKTDTQYF.

This clone appeared once. The chain employs TRBV11-2 and TRBJ1-3; the match to TRBD1 covers 7 bases. The CDR3 is 14 amino acids. The trim removed 7 bases at V and 2 bases at J, leaving 5 bases unmatched. Germline V gives CDR1 SGHAT, CDR2 FQNNGV. Here the CDR3 reads CASTPTGAGNTIYF. CDR3 coding DNA: TGTGCCAGCACCCCAACAGGGGCTGGAAACACCATATATTTT.

The chain links TRBV28 to TRBJ1-5; D call uncertain. CDR3 size: 15 residues. The germline V and J ends were trimmed by 5 bases and 0 bases, with 11 bases remaining between them. The germline CDR1 and CDR2 sequences are MDHEN and SYDVKM. DNA of the CDR3: TGTGCCAGCAGTCAAGGAGGAAATAGCAATCAGCCCCAGCATTTT. It encodes CASSQGGNSNQPQHF.

This chain uses TRBV6-5 with TRBJ2-1; D ambiguous. Germline V gene lookup returns CDR1 MNHEY and CDR2 SVGAGI. The CDR3 covers 15 residues. The V and J ends lost 2 bases and 2 bases respectively, with 10 bases between them. The CDR3 DNA follows: TGTGCCAGCAGTTACACGGCAGGCCCCTACAATGAGCAGTTCTTC. It codes for CASSYTAGPYNEQFF.

The chain couples TRBV19 to TRBJ2-7; D not resolved. Germline values: CDR1 LNHDA, CDR2 SQIVND (reference sequence). V was clipped by 5 bases and J by 0 bases, with 5 bases between them. This CDR3 has 12 residues. CDR3 residues: CASSLSSYEQYF. The CDR3 DNA reads TGTGCCAGTAGTCTGAGCTCCTACGAGCAGTACTTC.

This clone was counted at least ten times. The CDR3 is CASSLGPNPGEKLFF. The CDR3 DNA follows: TGTGCCAGCAGCTTAGGTCCAAACCCCGGTGAAAAACTGTTTTTT. The chain carries TRBV7-2 and TRBJ1-4, with D hard to call. Trimming stripped 1 base from V and 7 bases from J, with 13 bases between. Germline V lookup: CDR1 SGHTA, CDR2 FQGNSA. This CDR3 is built from 15 residues.

J is TRBJ2-7 and V is TRBV28; D is uncertain. Germline V gives CDR1 MDHEN, CDR2 SYDVKM. There are 14 residues in the CDR3. V was pared by 5 bases and J by 2 bases, with 13 bases between. In DNA form, the CDR3 reads TGTGCCAGCAGTCCCCTAGGGCAGACCTACGAGCAGTACTTC. Translated: CASSPLGQTYEQYF. The variable domain in full, with the rest retrieved from reference TRBV28 and TRBJ2-7, is DVKVTQSSRYLVKRTGEKVFLECVQDMDHENMFWYRQDPGLGLRLIYFSYDVKMKEKGDIPEGYSVSREKKERFSLILESASTNQTSMYLCASSPLGQTYEQYFGPGTRLTVT.